Below, 20 T cell receptor beta chains from the same sample are listed, as sequenced in a study of blood T cell repertoires in COVID-19. Only in-frame clones appear in the TCRdb table, and some are missing; sequencing was by immunoSEQ multiplex PCR. The table has roughly 160,000 clones, about 85% seen once. The sequencing sample was made of PBMCs or T cells enriched from blood (not recorded which). Source of these receptors: a middle-aged woman with acute COVID-19.

The rearrangement links TRBV7-2 to TRBJ1-5; 7 positions agree with TRBD1. CDR1 is SGHTA and CDR2 is FQGNSA in the germline V gene. V gave up 3 bases and J gave up 3 bases; unmatched junction bases: 5. The CDR3 sequence is 15 residues long. CDR3 coding DNA: TGTGCCAGCAGCTTGGGACAGATCTTCAATCAGCCCCAGCATTTT. As protein: CASSLGQIFNQPQHF.

V gene TRBV28 combines with J gene TRBJ2-2; 11 bases match TRBD2. The CDR3 covers 15 residues. Losses at the gene ends were 7 bases for V and 3 bases for J; bases not matched to a gene: 4. Per the germline V gene, CDR1 is MDHEN and CDR2 is SYDVKM. The CDR3 loop is CASTLAGGHTGELFF. The CDR3 DNA is TGTGCCAGCACCCTAGCGGGAGGCCACACCGGGGAGCTGTTTTTT.

This chain links TRBV27 with TRBJ2-1; 8 bases agree with TRBD1. CDR3 size: 13 residues. The germline V gene has CDR1 MNHEY and CDR2 SMNVEV (reference sequence). CDR3 protein: CAGRTGKTYEQFF. CDR3 in DNA: TGTGCAGGCCGGACAGGGAAGACGTATGAGCAGTTCTTC.

V and J are TRBV7-9 and TRBJ2-1; no definite D call. The germline V gene has CDR1 SEHNR and CDR2 FQNEAQ (reference sequence). CDR3 length: 14 residues. V was clipped by 4 bases and J by 2 bases, with 9 bases between them. The CDR3 DNA reads as TGTGCCAGCAGCTACTCAACTCCCTACAATGAGCAGTTCTTC. Amino acid sequence: CASSYSTPYNEQFF.

The rearrangement joins TRBV6-5 to TRBJ1-3; D remains unclear. CDR3 length: 16 amino acids. Germline assignment: CDR1 MNHEY and CDR2 SVGAGI. Trimming removed 0 bases from V and 0 bases from J, with 9 bases in between. The CDR3 DNA follows: TGTGCCAGCAGTTACTCGCGTGGTCGCTCTGGAAACACCATATATTTT. Protein product: CASSYSRGRSGNTIYF.

The chain recombines TRBV19 with TRBJ1-1; 12 positions agree with TRBD1. V dropped 6 bases and J dropped 3; count of bases not matched to a gene: 11. Germline V lookup: CDR1 LNHDA, CDR2 SQIVND (reference sequence). This CDR3 has 17 residues. In DNA, the CDR3 is TGTGCCAGTAGGAGAGGAGGGGACAGGGGGCCGGACACTGAAGCTTTCTTT. Its translation: CASRRGGDRGPDTEAFF.

This clone showed up just a few times. The J gene is TRBJ1-2, the V gene TRBV5-4; tentative D call: TRBD1 (6 bases). The CDR3 length is 15 residues. Germline V gene sequence: CDR1 SGHNT, CDR2 YYREEE (reference sequence). Trimming took 1 base from V and 5 from J, leaving 15 bases between them. The CDR3 reads CASSLLGGQGYGYTF. CDR3 sequence (DNA): TGTGCCAGCAGCTTGTTGGGTGGGCAGGGGTATGGCTACACCTTC.

The gene calls are TRBV12-3 or TRBV12-4 and TRBJ1-2, with 7 bases aligning to TRBD1. With V trimmed by 5 bases and J by 3 bases, 0 bases remained unmatched. This CDR3 is built from 12 residues. The CDR3 region is CASSQGDYGYTF. Here the CDR3 DNA reads TGTGCCAGCAGTCAGGGGGACTATGGCTACACCTTC.

The V and J genes are TRBV12-3 or TRBV12-4 and TRBJ2-1; TRBD2 is a possible D gene (5 bases). V was trimmed by 3 bases and J by 9 bases, leaving 9 bases between them. This CDR3 has 12 residues. CDR3 coding DNA: TGTGCCAGCAGTTTCGCAGGAGGTGAGCAGTTCTTC. It encodes CASSFAGGEQFF.

The V gene is TRBV27, the J gene TRBJ1-2; D gene uncertain. V gave up 0 bases and J gave up 3 bases, with 5 bases separating them. From germline, CDR1 is MNHEY and CDR2 SMNVEV (reference sequence). The CDR3 loop spans 13 amino acids. The CDR3 loop reads CASSLSADYGYTF. The CDR3 DNA reads as TGTGCCAGCAGTTTATCGGCCGACTATGGCTACACCTTC.

The chain joins TRBV6-5 to TRBJ2-7, with D possibly TRBD1 on 6 matching bases. The CDR3 is 14 amino acids. Trimming removed 6 bases at V and 1 base at J, with 13 bases between. Germline assignment: CDR1 MNHEY and CDR2 SVGAGI. The CDR3 sequence is CASSMTTGSYEQYF. CDR3 in DNA: TGTGCCAGCAGCATGACAACAGGGTCCTACGAGCAGTACTTC.

The chain employs TRBV6-6 and TRBJ2-1; 12 nucleotides match TRBD2. Looked up from germline, CDR1 is MNHNY and CDR2 is SVGAGI (reference sequence). The CDR3 loop spans 17 amino acids. With V trimmed by 5 bases and J by 4 bases, 9 bases remained unmatched. CDR3 nucleotides: TGTGCCAGCAGTCTCCTCGGGACTAGCGGGTTGTACAATGAGCAGTTCTTC. This translates into CASSLLGTSGLYNEQFF.

The chain joins TRBV3-1 (or the pseudogene TRBV3-2) to TRBJ1-2, with D possibly being TRBD1 (5 bases). The V end was cut by 1 base, the J end by 8 bases, with 8 bases between. This CDR3 is 12 amino acids long. The germline gives CDR1 LGHDT, CDR2 YNNKEL (reference sequence). CDR3 in DNA: TGTGCCAGCAGCCAAGTCAGACAGGGCTACACCTTC. It specifies CASSQVRQGYTF.

This clone was seen a few times. This rearrangement joins TRBV5-1 to TRBJ1-1; D ambiguous. Looked up from germline, CDR1 is SGHRS and CDR2 is YFSETQ. The CDR3 contains 15 residues. The V and J ends lost 0 bases and 0 bases respectively, with 9 bases between them. The CDR3 spells CASSLGRHMNTEAFF. CDR3 in DNA: TGCGCCAGCAGCTTGGGACGACATATGAACACTGAAGCTTTCTTT.

As for this clone: The junction and the germline gene differ at one end; a read error may be behind it. This chain joins TRBV6-6 and TRBJ2-1; 7 nucleotides agree with TRBD2. CDR3 length: 17 amino acids. Germline V gene data show CDR1 as MNHNY and CDR2 as SVGAGI (reference sequence). The CDR3 region is CASSIWGGGPSSNEQFF. As DNA, the CDR3 is TGTGCCAGCAGCATATGGGGGGGAGGGCCCTCCTCCAATGAGCAGTTCTTC.

This clone was seen only once. V usage is TRBV4-1 and J usage is TRBJ2-7; the match to TRBD1 covers 9 bases. The germline V gene has CDR1 MGHRA and CDR2 YSYEKL. The CDR3 spans 14 residues. Losses at the gene ends were 2 bases for V and 6 bases for J; bases not matched to a gene: 5. The CDR3 reads CASSQTGTGSEQYF. CDR3 nucleotide sequence: TGCGCCAGCAGCCAAACCGGGACAGGGTCCGAGCAGTACTTC.

This clone was counted only a few times. The chain links TRBV29-1 to TRBJ2-7, with D possibly matching TRBD1 (6 bases). The CDR3 spans 15 residues. Germline assignment: CDR1 SQVTM and CDR2 ANQGSEA. Trimming pared 5 bases from V and 1 base from J, leaving 18 bases between. CDR3: CSVRAYREGSYEQYF. CDR3 nucleotides: TGCAGCGTTCGCGCCTACAGGGAAGGATCCTACGAGCAGTACTTC.

The V call is TRBV29-1, the J call TRBJ1-2; 8 nucleotides agree with TRBD1. Germline CDR1 SQVTM, CDR2 ANQGSEA. This CDR3 spans 15 amino acids. V gave up 3 bases and J gave up 6 bases; unmatched junction bases: 12. The CDR3 loop is CSVEPLTGQGHGYTF. Written as DNA, the CDR3 is TGCAGCGTTGAGCCCCTTACCGGACAGGGTCATGGCTACACCTTC.

The rearrangement links TRBV4-2 to TRBJ2-1; TRBD2 matches at 11 bases. CDR1 is LGHNA, CDR2 YNFKEQ, per germline. J gave up 4 bases and V 3 bases, and 2 bases lay outside the gene matches. The CDR3 extends over 15 amino acids. The CDR3 loop is CASSHGTSGYNEQFF. The CDR3, as DNA: TGTGCCAGCAGCCACGGGACTAGCGGTTACAATGAGCAGTTCTTC.

The chain recombines TRBV9 with TRBJ2-2; 8 bases match TRBD2. V shed 4 bases, J shed 3 bases, and the junction held 5 bases outside the gene matches. The CDR3 spans 15 residues. Per germline, CDR1 SGDLS and CDR2 YYNGEE. This CDR3 reads CASSPRLAYTGELFF. In DNA form, the CDR3 reads TGTGCCAGCAGCCCCAGACTAGCGTACACCGGGGAGCTGTTTTTT.